This TCR beta chain was sequenced during a study of PD-1 blockade in classical Hodgkin lymphoma. Time point reported: cycle 4 day 1 (C4D1), after six to seven weeks of nivolumab. Exposure to brentuximab vedotin varied, and each patient had relapsed following autologous stem cell transplantation. TCRdb keeps only in-frame clones here, not all; method: immunoSEQ multiplex PCR. Here the sample spans approximately 90,000 clones, 83% being singletons. The sample here was peripheral blood mononuclear cells (PBMCs), taken before the fourth cycle of nivolumab. The sequence derives from a human donor with classical Hodgkin lymphoma.

Here the CDR3 reads CASSLATGGNGELFF. The CDR3 nucleotides read TGTGCCAGCAGCTTAGCCACCGGGGGAAACGGGGAGCTGTTTTTT. The chain uses TRBV7-6 and TRBJ2-2, with TRBD2 as a possible D gene (6 bases). The CDR3 is 15 amino acids. V lost 0 bases, J lost 7 bases, and 12 bases lay in between. Per the germline V gene, CDR1 is SGHVS and CDR2 is FNYEAQ. Based on the CDR3 plus reference TRBV7-6 and TRBJ2-2, the full variable domain is GAGVSQSPRYKVTKRGQDVALRCDPISGHVSLYWYRQALGQGPEFLTYFNYEAQQDKSGLPNDRFSAERPEGSISTLTIQRTEQRDSAMYRCASSLATGGNGELFFGEGSRLTVL.